This record covers a single T cell receptor (beta chain). CDR3 length: 14 amino acids. From germline, CDR1 is SNHLY and CDR2 FYNNEI. The V gene end was trimmed by 4 bases and the J gene end by 0 bases; junction bases not matched to a gene: 1. This specimen comes from a study of blood T cell repertoires in COVID-19. About the research overall: The study drew acute and convalescent COVID-19 samples from the United States, Italy and Spain. PBMCs, B-cell-depleted T cells, or T cells were the source of the cDNA or gDNA that made up the material.

Original analysis: From reference gene primer amplification, estimates of nucleated cell counts were derived. TCRdb's copy holds only in-frame clones and misses some; the assay was immunoSEQ multiplex PCR. That table supplies the V and J calls and clone size; D and trimming were determined from the DNA. The table records over 200,000 clones, 87% of them present only once. The sequence was obtained from a man in his forties with active or convalescent COVID-19. V gene TRBV2 combines with J gene TRBJ2-3; 7 nucleotides line up with TRBD1. Sequenced: peripheral blood. The CDR3 nucleotides read TGTGCCAGCAGTGCGGGACAGAGCACAGATACGCAGTATTTT. Translating it yields CASSAGQSTDTQYF. The whole variable domain, filled in from reference TRBV2 and TRBJ2-3, reads EPEVTQTPSHQVTQMGQEVILRCVPISNHLYFYWYRQILGQKVEFLVSFYNNEISEKSEIFDDQFSVERPDGSNFTLKIRSTKLEDSAMYFCASSAGQSTDTQYFGPGTRLTVL.